The rows below give T cell receptor beta chains drawn from one sample of a study of a mutant IDH1 vaccine in newly diagnosed glioma. Sequenced by immunoSEQ multiplex PCR; TCRdb stores in-frame clones only, minus some. There are 60,000 to 75,000 clones in the sample; approximately 82% occur only once, and approximately 4.3% lies in the top ten. The sequencing here drew on peripheral blood mononuclear cells (PBMCs), taken from a glioma patient treated with radiotherapy, temozolomide or both. All receptors come from a woman aged 18-29 years with glioma. Some clones in this sample may be carry-over from other donors' samples. The CDR3 runs from the conserved cysteine through the conserved F or W. A D gene is named only where the DNA matches it firmly. Expanded clones are given a class, and other clones once, few, many or no size at all.

>NA|TRBJ2-5|NA|TRBV6-5
CATQRARARETQYF
TGTGCCACCCAAAGGGCACGGGCCCGAGAGACCCAGTACTTC
>TRBD2|TRBJ2-3|once|TRBV29-1
CSGLAGGTDTQYF
TGCAGCGGGCTAGCGGGAGGCACAGATACGCAGTATTTT
>NA|TRBJ2-3|NA|TRBV10-3
CATSRDTSTDTQYF
TGTGCCACCTCCCGGGACACCTCCACAGATACGCAGTATTTT
>TRBD2|TRBJ2-3|NA|TRBV19
CASGASGTTDTQYF
TGTGCCAGTGGGGCTAGCGGGACCACAGATACGCAGTATTTT
>NA|TRBJ1-1|NA|TRBV7-9
CASSLTGGGPMNTEAFF
TGTGCCAGCAGCTTAACCGGTGGGGGGCCCATGAACACTGAAGCTTTCTTT
>TRBD2|TRBJ2-7|NA|TRBV30
CAWSTMRGGAYEQYF
TGTGCCTGGAGTACAATGCGGGGGGGTGCCTACGAGCAGTACTTC
>TRBD1|TRBJ2-5|NA|TRBV5-4
CASSYRGQETQYF
TGTGCCAGCAGCTACAGGGGGCAAGAGACCCAGTACTTC
>NA|TRBJ1-1|few|TRBV6-6
CASSPQPEAFF
TGTGCCAGCAGTCCCCAACCAGAAGCTTTCTTT
>TRBD1|TRBJ1-5|NA|TRBV7-9
CASSPDRGRVQPQHF
TGTGCCAGCAGCCCCGACAGGGGGCGAGTTCAGCCCCAGCATTTT
>NA|TRBJ1-3|NA|TRBV5-1
CASRRDEGPGNTIYF
TGCGCCAGCAGAAGGGACGAGGGCCCTGGAAACACCATATATTTT
>TRBD2|TRBJ2-5|NA|TRBV10-3
CAISGGTSGKETQYF
TGTGCCATCAGTGGTGGGACTAGCGGTAAAGAGACCCAGTACTTC
>NA|TRBJ1-1|once|TRBV7-9
CASSPLQENTEAFF
TGTGCCAGCAGCCCCCTCCAGGAGAACACTGAAGCTTTCTTT
>TRBD1|TRBJ1-3|NA|TRBV30
CAWRPAGQGKGNTIYF
TGTGCCTGGAGGCCAGCGGGACAGGGGAAAGGAAACACCATATATTTT
>TRBD1|TRBJ2-5|NA|TRBV6-6
CASSASRTGEETQYF
TGTGCCAGCAGCGCTAGCCGGACAGGGGAAGAGACCCAGTACTTC
>NA|TRBJ2-1|NA|TRBV19
CASSASHRAPGGNEQFF
TGTGCCAGTAGTGCTTCCCACAGGGCACCGGGGGGCAATGAGCAGTTCTTC
>NA|TRBJ2-7|few|TRBV4-1
CASSQAGTTVTGQYF
TGCGCCAGCAGCCAAGCCGGGACCACCGTTACAGGGCAGTACTTC
>NA|TRBJ1-2|NA|TRBV9
CASSVDPRDGYTF
TGTGCCAGCAGCGTAGACCCGAGGGATGGCTACACCTTC
>TRBD1|TRBJ2-2|NA|TRBV4-1
CASSQDGTGFAGELFF
TGCGCCAGCAGCCAAGATGGGACAGGGTTTGCCGGGGAGCTGTTTTTT
>NA|TRBJ1-2|NA|TRBV7-9
CASSLEGVNYGYTF
TGTGCCAGCAGCTTAGAGGGCGTTAACTATGGCTACACCTTC
>NA|TRBJ2-5|NA|TRBV19
CASRRSGQLRETQYF
TGTGCCAGTAGAAGATCGGGACAATTGCGAGAGACCCAGTACTTC
>NA|TRBJ2-5|NA|TRBV6-5
CASRRGFETQYF
TGTGCCAGCAGGAGGGGCTTCGAGACCCAGTACTTC
>TRBD1|TRBJ2-7|few|TRBV5-8
CASSPVGRGSYEQYF
TGTGCCAGCAGCCCTGTCGGCAGGGGGTCTTACGAGCAGTACTTC
>TRBD1|TRBJ2-7|medium-sized|TRBV4-3
CASSHADRGLNEQYF
TGCGCCAGCAGCCATGCGGACAGGGGGCTCAACGAGCAGTACTTC
>TRBD2|TRBJ2-7|NA|TRBV11-2
CASSRGLAASYEQYF
TGTGCCAGCAGCCGCGGACTAGCGGCATCCTACGAGCAGTACTTC
>TRBD2|TRBJ2-1|NA|TRBV29-1
CSVEGLAGYPSSYNEQFF
TGCAGCGTTGAAGGACTAGCGGGGTATCCGAGCTCCTACAATGAGCAGTTCTTC
>TRBD1|TRBJ1-1|few|TRBV2
CASSDSGGGTEAFF
TGTGCCAGCAGTGATTCAGGGGGGGGCACTGAAGCTTTCTTT
>TRBD2|TRBJ2-5|NA|TRBV5-1
CASSHGTSGGGFGETQYF
TGCGCCAGCAGCCACGGGACTAGCGGGGGCGGTTTCGGGGAGACCCAGTACTTC
>TRBD2|TRBJ2-1|NA|TRBV15
CATRLWTSGIPEQFF
TGTGCCACCAGGCTGTGGACTAGCGGGATCCCTGAGCAGTTCTTC
>NA|TRBJ1-2|NA|TRBV6-5
CASSYKQNYGYTF
TGTGCCAGCAGTTACAAACAGAACTATGGCTACACCTTC
>NA|TRBJ2-4|NA|TRBV6-1
CASSVSPGTVSKNIQYF
TGTGCCAGCAGTGTTTCGCCAGGGACGGTGTCCAAAAACATTCAGTACTTC